This T cell receptor beta chain was recorded in a study of blood T cell repertoires in COVID-19. The overall study: Specimens from acute and convalescent COVID-19 originated in the United States, Italy and Spain.

CDR1 and CDR2 (germline): SNHLY, FYNNEI. V shed 5 bases and J shed 1 base, with 21 bases lying between them. There are 18 residues in the CDR3. Contact with a PCR-confirmed or clinician-diagnosed COVID-19 case occurred within 2 weeks of entry. Per the original data handling: Scientists estimated how many nucleated cells there were by amplifying reference gene primers. Data came from immunoSEQ multiplex PCR; TCRdb stores just in-frame clones and leaves some out. V and J calls and clone size are given by that table; D and trimming were obtained from the DNA. The sample contains 300,000 to 450,000 clones, roughly 90% of which appear only once.

The V gene is TRBV2, the J gene TRBJ1-5, with a tentative D call TRBD1 (5 bases). Sequencing was carried out using PBMCs or T cells enriched from blood (not recorded which). The receptor was derived from a woman in her 30s who had been exposed to COVID-19. The CDR3, as DNA: TGTGCCAGCAGTCAAGACCGGTTTAAGGGACTGAGCAATCAGCCCCAGCATTTT. This encodes CASSQDRFKGLSNQPQHF.